The 23 T cell receptor beta chains reported below all come from one sample, sequenced in a study of T-cell memory formation after mild COVID-19. MiXCR was run by TCRdb on the 5' RACE reads, yielding one entry per CDR3 protein. Counted here are under 450,000 distinct CDR3 sequences, about 25% occurring once; the ten biggest clones make up around 14%. The sequenced material came from PBMCs or a T cell subset sorted from them (not recorded which). The receptors were gathered from an adult woman who had mild COVID-19 (a few samples of this study predate the infection). Cell type and time point are not known.

The chain uses TRBV5-1 and TRBJ2-1; the match to TRBD2 covers 7 bases. The CDR3 consists of 17 residues. Germline V gene lookup returns CDR1 SGHRS and CDR2 YFSETQ. V was clipped by 9 bases and J by 0 bases; unmatched bases: 15. This chain's CDR3 is CAIPRGLAVSSYNEQFF. CDR3 nucleotides: TGCGCCATCCCAAGAGGGCTAGCGGTCAGCTCCTACAATGAGCAGTTCTTC.

V is TRBV9 and J is TRBJ1-6, with unresolved D. The length of the CDR3 is 16 residues. V was trimmed by 0 bases and J by 0 bases, leaving 7 bases between them. Germline V gene data show CDR1 as SGDLS and CDR2 as YYNGEE. CDR3 residues: CASSVEPGSYNSPLHF. CDR3 bases: TGTGCCAGCAGCGTAGAACCGGGCTCCTATAATTCACCCCTCCACTTT.

This sequence joins TRBV29-1 and TRBJ2-1, with D possibly matching TRBD2 (6 bases). The CDR3 is made up of 14 amino acids. Trimming left V 5 bases short and J 2 bases short, with 13 bases between. CDR1 SQVTM and CDR2 ANQGSEA come from the germline V gene. Here the CDR3 reads CSVSLRGPYNEQFF. The CDR3 DNA follows: TGCAGCGTTTCCTTGCGGGGCCCCTACAATGAGCAGTTCTTC.

This sequence joins TRBV10-3 and TRBJ2-3, with D perhaps TRBD2 (6 bases). V lost 4 bases, J lost 0 bases, and 8 bases lay in between. This CDR3 region has 14 residues. Germline V gene sequence: CDR1 ENHRY, CDR2 SYGVKD. In DNA form, the CDR3 reads TGTGCCATCAGTGCCCTAGCGAGCACAGATACGCAGTATTTT. Its protein is CAISALASTDTQYF.

The chain is built from TRBV6-2 or TRBV6-3 and TRBJ2-7; 9 positions match TRBD1. J lost 4 bases, V lost 6 bases, and 10 bases had no gene match. This CDR3 is 15 amino acids long. Germline V CDR1 and CDR2: MNHEY, SVGEGT. As DNA, the CDR3 is TGTGCCAGCAGCTCGGGACAGGGAGGTGGGTACGAGCAGTACTTC. It encodes CASSSGQGGGYEQYF.

V is TRBV7-8 and J is TRBJ1-6, with D unresolved. The CDR3 extends over 14 amino acids. V was cut by 5 bases and J by 7 bases, with 12 bases left in between. From germline, CDR1 is SGHVS and CDR2 FQNEAQ. The CDR3 coding sequence is TGTGCCAGCAGCCCGGCCGGGGTAAATTCACCCCTCCACTTT. It specifies CASSPAGVNSPLHF.

V usage is TRBV12-3 or TRBV12-4 and J usage is TRBJ1-6; D ambiguous. The CDR3 is 14 amino acids. Trimming pared 6 bases from V and 3 bases from J, leaving 9 bases between. The CDR3 DNA is TGTGCCAGCAGGGGAGGAGGCTATAATTCACCCCTCCACTTT. This gives the protein CASRGGGYNSPLHF.

V and J are TRBV7-2 and TRBJ2-3, with D perhaps TRBD1 (7 bases). The CDR3 runs 14 residues. With 2 bases removed from V and 5 bases from J, the gap between germline ends came to 11 bases. Germline CDR1 SGHTA, CDR2 FQGNSA. The CDR3 protein is CASSLRRGQDTQYF. In nucleotides, the CDR3 is TGTGCCAGCAGCTTACGGAGGGGGCAAGATACGCAGTATTTT.

The chain is built from TRBV12-3 or TRBV12-4 and TRBJ2-3; D remains unclear. CDR3 size: 12 residues. V was trimmed by 7 bases and J by 5 bases, leaving 10 bases between them. The CDR3 DNA follows: TGTGCCAGCACCACCGCCGGAGATACGCAGTATTTT. Residues: CASTTAGDTQYF.

The genes are TRBV9 and TRBJ2-1; D perhaps matches TRBD2 (6 bases). V was pared by 4 bases and J by 10 bases, with 18 bases between. This CDR3 comprises 14 residues. Germline V gene data show CDR1 as SGDLS and CDR2 as YYNGEE. In DNA, the CDR3 is TGTGCCAGCAGCACTCGATGGGACTCGCCGGAGCAGTTCTTC. The encoded protein is CASSTRWDSPEQFF.

This clonotype was counted many times. The gene calls are TRBV5-1 and TRBJ2-2; D remains unclear. The CDR3 runs to 13 residues. CDR1 and CDR2 (germline): SGHRS, YFSETQ. Trimming removed 0 bases from V and 3 bases from J, with 3 bases in between. In nucleotides, the CDR3 is TGCGCCAGCAGCTTGGCGGACACCGGGGAGCTGTTTTTT. This codes for CASSLADTGELFF.

V and J are TRBV7-9 and TRBJ2-2, with TRBD2 matching 7 bases. Trimming removed 2 bases from V and 0 bases from J; junction bases left unmatched: 3. Germline V gene sequence: CDR1 SEHNR, CDR2 FQNEAQ (reference sequence). CDR3 length equals 16 residues. CDR3 DNA sequence: TGTGCCAGCAGCTTATGGAGCGGGGCGAACACCGGGGAGCTGTTTTTT. Its translation is CASSLWSGANTGELFF.

The gene calls are TRBV27 and TRBJ2-5; D call uncertain. Trimming removed 1 base at V and 9 bases at J, with 9 bases between. This CDR3 has 12 amino acids. Germline V lookup: CDR1 MNHEY, CDR2 SMNVEV (reference sequence). This chain's CDR3 is CASSLWGGPQYF. CDR3 nucleotides: TGTGCCAGCAGTTTATGGGGTGGGCCCCAGTACTTC.

The chain employs TRBV5-1 and TRBJ2-1, with 7 positions matching TRBD2. J gave up 10 bases and V 4 bases, and 17 bases lay outside the gene matches. CDR3 length: 16 residues. Germline V CDR1 and CDR2: SGHRS, YFSETQ. The CDR3 DNA reads TGCGCCAGCAGCGGGGGGGTGACGCGGCGGAGCCTAGAGCAGTTCTTC. This codes for CASSGGVTRRSLEQFF.

This clonotype has only a few counts. The rearrangement links TRBV5-5 to TRBJ2-7, with D perhaps given as TRBD1 or TRBD2 (5 bases each). The CDR3 has 15 residues. Germline V gene lookup returns CDR1 SGHKS and CDR2 YYEKEE (reference sequence). The V end lost 0 bases, the J end lost 5 bases, and 15 bases lay between the germline ends. The CDR3 DNA is TGTGCCAGCAGCTTGGCTGAGGGCAGGGCCCACGAGCAGTACTTC. This encodes CASSLAEGRAHEQYF.

As DNA, the CDR3 is TGTGCCAGCAGCGTAGGAGGACGGGTTAACTATGGCTACACCTTC. Translating gives CASSVGGRVNYGYTF. V is TRBV9 and J is TRBJ1-2; D gene uncertain. This CDR3 has 15 residues. The germline gives CDR1 SGDLS, CDR2 YYNGEE. The ends were cut back, 0 bases at V and 1 base at J, with 10 bases in the middle.

This clonotype was detected many times. This chain uses TRBV29-1 with TRBJ1-2; D is unclear. Germline V gene sequence: CDR1 SQVTM, CDR2 ANQGSEA. Trimming removed 4 bases at V and 4 bases at J, with 13 bases between. CDR3 length: 13 residues. The CDR3 region is CSVVLVGIYGYTF. The CDR3 coding sequence is TGCAGCGTTGTCCTAGTGGGGATCTATGGCTACACCTTC. The whole variable domain, remainder taken from reference TRBV29-1 and TRBJ1-2, is SAVISQKPSRDICQRGTSLTIQCQVDSQVTMMFWYRQQPGQSLTLIATANQGSEATYESGFVIDKFPISRPNLTFSTLTVSNMSPEDSSIYLCSVVLVGIYGYTFGSGTRLTVV.

This CDR3 is CASSRKGFAGELFF. The DNA for the CDR3 is TGCGCCAGCAGCCGGAAAGGGTTCGCCGGGGAGCTGTTTTTT. The rearrangement uses TRBV4-3 and TRBJ2-2; D remains ambiguous. The CDR3 extends over 14 amino acids. The ends were cut back, 4 bases at V and 6 bases at J, with 12 bases in the middle. Germline assignment: CDR1 LGHNA and CDR2 YSLEER.

The chain uses TRBV20-1 and TRBJ1-6; 10 bases map to TRBD1. The germline V gene has CDR1 DFQATT and CDR2 SNEGSKA (reference sequence). The V gene end was trimmed by 4 bases and the J gene end by 8 bases; junction bases not matched to a gene: 5. The CDR3 has 14 residues. In DNA, the CDR3 is TGCAGTGCTACCCAAGGGACAGGGGATTCACCCCTCCACTTT. Encoded protein: CSATQGTGDSPLHF.

This clonotype has at least ten counts. J is TRBJ1-2 and V is TRBV11-2, with D unclear. The germline gives CDR1 SGHAT, CDR2 FQNNGV. The CDR3 totals 13 residues. Trimming took off 4 bases at V and 4 bases at J, with 10 bases between the two ends. This CDR3 is CASSSAAAYGYTF. The CDR3 region has the DNA TGTGCCAGCAGCTCCGCGGCTGCCTATGGCTACACCTTC.

The chain recombines TRBV2 with TRBJ2-3; 15 positions match TRBD2. Germline values: CDR1 SNHLY, CDR2 FYNNEI. This CDR3 has 18 residues. The V segment lost 3 bases and the J segment 0 bases; nucleotides outside the gene matches: 4. The CDR3 DNA sequence: TGTGCCAGCAGTGAGGGGACTAGCGGGAGGAGGAGCACAGATACGCAGTATTTT. This codes for CASSEGTSGRRSTDTQYF.

This CDR3 is CSARSGLAGSNEQFF. The CDR3 bases are TGCAGTGCTAGATCCGGACTAGCGGGATCCAATGAGCAGTTCTTC. The chain is built from TRBV20-1 and TRBJ2-1; 12 nucleotides line up with TRBD2. CDR3 length: 15 residues. V lost 2 bases to trimming and J lost 6 bases; unmatched junction nucleotides: 5. Per the germline V gene, CDR1 is DFQATT and CDR2 is SNEGSKA (reference sequence).

In this sample, this clonotype turned up a few times. The chain couples TRBV9 to TRBJ2-5, with 14 bases lining up with TRBD2. Germline CDR1 is SGDLS and CDR2 is YYNGEE. With 3 bases clipped from V and 10 bases from J, the junction kept 8 bases outside the gene matches. This CDR3 spans 15 amino acids. CDR3 residues: CASSGSTSGGAIQYF. In nucleotides, the CDR3 is TGTGCCAGCAGCGGATCGACTAGCGGGGGGGCTATCCAGTACTTC.